The subject of this entry is one T cell receptor (beta chain). No antigen is known for it. Base qualities are not provided; no much larger clone lies one nucleotide away. The data were produced on an Illumina HiSeq 1500. Clones were called with MiXCR by TCRdb after fastp trimmed the public reads at Q25, and only in-frame beta chains were retained. Each entry is one CDR3 protein sequence, shown with its most common DNA and genes. This sample gives fewer than 550,000 distinct CDR3 sequences in total; 16% of them show up just once. The ten largest clonotypes hold roughly a quarter of the sample. This sample was taken from a study of T cell repertoires in cytomegalovirus infection (dated by TCRdb to between 2018 and 2020). About the full investigation: The HLA type of each donor mattered for the analysis, because public TCR beta signatures pointed to carriage of CMV infection along with the matching HLA type. Summary of the overall study and its limitations: Cumulative frequency of public TCR beta family members discriminated carriers of CMV infection plus the relevant HLA type in this cohort and an independent approximately 350-donor cohort. The ex vivo response was dominated by HLA-C-restricted CMV-specific TCR beta clonotypes, and the single most frequent clonotype in two of eight donors was supplied by these HLA-C-restricted clonotypes.

The CDR3 spans 12 residues, from the cysteine through the phenylalanine. CDR3 DNA only is kept here, 36 bases in frame from base 1. V is shortened by 1 base, J by 2 bases, and the region joining them spans 0 bases. The germline V gene sets CDR1 to SGHRS and CDR2 to YFSETQ. Sequencing was done on a sample of CD8+ T cells from PBMCs. This receptor was obtained from a human donor in good health (CMV status not recorded). Some clones in this sample may be carry-over from other donors' samples. The chain is assembled from TRBV5-1 and TRBJ1-4, with the D gene call left open. The CDR3 corresponds to CASSLTNEKLFF. The nucleotide sequence is TGCGCCAGCAGCTTGACTAATGAAAAACTGTTTTTT. The CDR3, completed at both ends by the reference TRBV5-1 and TRBJ1-4 genes, gives the full variable domain KAGVTQTPRYLIKTRGQQVTLSCSPISGHRSVSWYQQTPGQGLQFLFEYFSETQRNKGNFPGRFSGRQFSNSRSEMNVSTLELGDSALYLCASSLTNEKLFFGSGTQLSVL.